The TCR beta chain described here comes from a study of cytomegalovirus exposure and HLA in healthy donors. Generated by immunoSEQ multiplex PCR, the TCRdb table keeps only in-frame clones and is missing some. The sample has 65,000 to 75,000 clones; 85% to 95% are singletons. V was clipped by 8 bases and J by 4 bases, with 12 bases between them. This CDR3 region has 13 residues. Germline-derived CDR1 and CDR2 are MNHEY and SMNVEV (reference sequence). A remark on this clone: Antigen unknown.

Study outcomes and limitations: Most TCRs appeared rarely, but some public TCRs recurred in many donors. Researchers counted some 150 TCR beta chains as cytomegalovirus-associated. It was found in a later analysis that first-cohort TCR clusters tended to co-occur in the 120 validation repertoires. The authors confirmed in vitro that a few CMV-associated chains were specific for CMV antigens.

The receptor was derived from a woman between 18 and 29 years old in good health and CMV-seropositive. The sample taken for sequencing was PBMCs. This chain uses TRBV27 with TRBJ2-1, with a tentative D call TRBD1 (5 bases). For the CDR3, the DNA is TGTGCCAGCGGGGCCTGGGGTTACAATGAGCAGTTCTTC. Translation gives CASGAWGYNEQFF.